This T cell receptor (beta chain) was obtained from a study of T cell responses to AZD1222 COVID-19 vaccine. Findings and limits, study-wide: Spike-specific TCR depth and breadth grew after two AZD1222 doses. The donors showed a predominance of white British ancestry and of females, with possible underestimation of clonal diversity. Sampling that yielded the repertoires occurred only after the peak T cell response.

Germline assignment: CDR1 KGHSH and CDR2 LQKENI. V shed 0 bases and J shed 0 bases, with 5 bases lying between them. This CDR3 contains 15 residues. This table comes from immunoSEQ multiplex PCR, and its TCRdb copy is limited to in-frame clones, with some not included. Here the sample spans roughly 140,000 clones, 80% to 90% being singletons. On this clone itself: Its antigen is currently unknown.

The sequencing used peripheral blood, collected after recovery from COVID-19. This sequence joins TRBV18 and TRBJ2-2; D is uncertain. The clonotype was recovered from an adult who had recovered from COVID-19. CDR3: CASSPPLANTGELFF. For the CDR3, the DNA is TGTGCCAGCTCACCACCACTCGCGAACACCGGGGAGCTGTTTTTT.